The rows below give T cell receptor beta chains drawn from one sample of a study of a mutant IDH1 vaccine in newly diagnosed glioma. Antigens of these TCRs are unknown. Libraries were prepared by immunoSEQ multiplex PCR; TCRdb keeps only in-frame clonotypes and omits some of them. The sample contains over 30,000 clones, around 90% of which appear only once. The sequencing here drew on PBMCs, taken from a glioma patient whose treatment included an IDH1 peptide vaccine. The receptors stem from a woman aged 40 to 50 with glioma. CDR3s include the opening cysteine and the closing phenylalanine or tryptophan. The order of the fields is D gene, V gene, clone size, J gene, CDR3 DNA, CDR3 protein. A D gene is named only where the DNA matches it firmly. Rows may omit the clone size; those that give it use once, few, many or a size class.

>TRBD1|TRBV6-1|NA|TRBJ1-1
TGTGCCAGCAGTCCGCGGACAGGTTCAAACACTGAAGCTTTCTTT
CASSPRTGSNTEAFF
>NA|TRBV4-1|NA|TRBJ1-5
TGCGCCAGCAGCCAAGAAGGATCGGATCAGCCCCAGCATTTT
CASSQEGSDQPQHF
>NA|TRBV7-8|NA|TRBJ1-5
TGTGCCAGCAGCTTAGAGACAGCCTATAGCAATCAGCCCCAGCATTTT
CASSLETAYSNQPQHF
>NA|TRBV6-5|NA|TRBJ2-7
TGTGCCAGCAGTTACTCGTTTCTTCGGGGCGAGCAGTACTTC
CASSYSFLRGEQYF
>NA|TRBV30|few|TRBJ1-1
TGTGCCTGGAGTGTACCAGGGGAAGCTTTCTTT
CAWSVPGEAFF
>TRBD1|TRBV7-2|NA|TRBJ1-4
TGTGCCAGCAGCTTAAGGGGGCTTGGAGAAAAACTGTTTTTT
CASSLRGLGEKLFF
>NA|TRBV4-1|NA|TRBJ2-3
TGCGCCAGCAGCCCGAATTCGAGAACGCAGTATTTT
CASSPNSRTQYF
>NA|TRBV5-1|NA|TRBJ1-1
TGCGCCAGCAGCTTGGAGGGGAACACTGAAGCTTTCTTT
CASSLEGNTEAFF
>TRBD1|TRBV6-5|NA|TRBJ1-2
TGTGCCAGCAGTTACTCTAGTCGACAGGGAAATGGCTACACCTTC
CASSYSSRQGNGYTF
>NA|TRBV19|NA|TRBJ1-3
TGTGCCAGTAGTTTTGGAAACACCATATATTTT
CASSFGNTIYF
>TRBD1|TRBV6-5|NA|TRBJ2-2
TGTGCCAGCAGTTCGGGACAGGGAGCGAACACCGGGGAGCTGTTTTTT
CASSSGQGANTGELFF
>NA|TRBV4-2|NA|TRBJ1-2
TGTGCCAGCAGCCAAGGGGCAGCGCGGGGCACCTTC
CASSQGAARGTF
>TRBD1|TRBV9|NA|TRBJ2-2
TGTGCCAGCAGCGTATCAGGGGGTCCCGGGGAGCTGTTTTTT
CASSVSGGPGELFF
>NA|TRBV6-1|NA|TRBJ1-3
TGTGCCAGCAGTACAGGGCCCTCTGGAAACACCATATATTTT
CASSTGPSGNTIYF
>NA|TRBV9|NA|TRBJ1-4
TGTGCCAGCAGCGTAGGCCTGGGCACAACTAATGAAAAACTGTTTTTT
CASSVGLGTTNEKLFF
>NA|TRBV2|NA|TRBJ2-7
TGTGCCAGCAGTGTAGAGCGGCAGAGCTCCTACGAGCAGTACTTC
CASSVERQSSYEQYF
>NA|TRBV5-1|NA|TRBJ2-7
TGCGCCAGCAGCTTCTTTAAACGGGACTACGAGCAGTACTTC
CASSFFKRDYEQYF
>TRBD2|TRBV5-1|NA|TRBJ2-2
TGCGCCAGCAGCGCGCTAGCGGGAGTGGCCGGGGAGCTGTTTTTT
CASSALAGVAGELFF
>NA|TRBV10-2|NA|TRBJ2-7
TGCGCCAGCTCCTCGGGCCACGAGCAGTACTTC
CASSSGHEQYF
>NA|TRBV7-2|NA|TRBJ1-5
TGTGCCAGCAGCTTTACCGTCAAGCAGCCCCAGCATTTT
CASSFTVKQPQHF
>NA|TRBV7-2|NA|TRBJ1-2
TGTGCCAGCAGCCCTGAGGGGGGGGTCAGGCGACTTTCTAACTATGGCTACACCTTC
CASSPEGGVRRLSNYGYTF
>NA|TRBV4-2|NA|TRBJ1-4
TGTGCCAGCAGCCAAGATTGGAACAGCGCAGGTGAAAAACTGTTTTTT
CASSQDWNSAGEKLFF
>NA|TRBV5-1|NA|TRBJ2-7
TGCGCCAGCAGCTTGGTTCCCCGGGACTCCTACGAGCAGTACTTC
CASSLVPRDSYEQYF
>TRBD1|TRBV30|once|TRBJ1-1
TGTGCCTGGACCGAAAAGGACAGGGGGAGGACTGAAGCTTTCTTT
CAWTEKDRGRTEAFF
>TRBD1|TRBV19|once|TRBJ2-5
TGTGCCAGTAGCGGACAGGGGCGAGAGACCCAGTACTTC
CASSGQGRETQYF
>TRBD2|TRBV6-1|NA|TRBJ2-7
TGTGCCAGCAGTGATCCCAGACTAGCGGGAGGGGACGAGCAGTACTTC
CASSDPRLAGGDEQYF
>NA|TRBV5-4|once|TRBJ2-2
TGTGCCAGCAGCTTGGAAGTGAACACCGGGGAGCTGTTTTTT
CASSLEVNTGELFF
>NA|TRBV5-6|NA|TRBJ2-1
TGTGCCAGCAGCTTGGGTCGGTCGGGTTACAATGAGCAGTTCTTC
CASSLGRSGYNEQFF
>NA|TRBV10-3|few|TRBJ2-3
TGTGCCATCAGGGAAGACATGCTAGATACGCAGTATTTT
CAIREDMLDTQYF
>NA|TRBV4-3|NA|TRBJ1-2
TGCGCCAGCAGCCAGGAATATGACGTTCTACGACTTTGCACCTTC
CASSQEYDVLRLCTF
>NA|TRBV19|NA|TRBJ2-7
TGTGCCAGTAGTGGCCGGGCCCACGGCGGGGAGCAGTACTTC
CASSGRAHGGEQYF
>TRBD1|TRBV9|NA|TRBJ2-2
TGTGCCAGCAGCGTAGTGGGGACAGGGGGCGTCGGGGAGCTGTTTTTT
CASSVVGTGGVGELFF
>NA|TRBV5-1|NA|TRBJ2-7
TGCGCCAGCAGCGGGGGAGGCCTCTCCTACGAGCAGTACTTC
CASSGGGLSYEQYF
>NA|TRBV28|once|TRBJ2-3
TGTGCCAGCAGTCTGATCATCCAGGGACCCACAGATACGCAGTATTTT
CASSLIIQGPTDTQYF
>TRBD1|TRBV6-5|NA|TRBJ1-2
TGTGCCAGCAGCACAGGGGGAACTCGTGGCTACACCTTC
CASSTGGTRGYTF
>NA|TRBV2|NA|TRBJ2-7
TGTGCCAGCACCTTGGGACGGATCTCCTACGAGCAGTACTTC
CASTLGRISYEQYF
>NA|TRBV7-9|NA|TRBJ1-1
TGTGCCAGCAGCTTAGATGAGAACACTGAAGCTTTCTTT
CASSLDENTEAFF
>NA|TRBV6-5|NA|TRBJ1-5
TGTGCCACCTCGATCGACAGGAATCTTAATCAGCCCCAGCATTTT
CATSIDRNLNQPQHF
>NA|TRBV20-1|NA|TRBJ1-1
TGCAGTGCTAATCGGAACACTGAAGCTTTCTTT
CSANRNTEAFF
>NA|TRBV13|NA|TRBJ1-1
TGTGCCAGCAGCGTAGTGGATTTGGACACTGAAGCTTTCTTT
CASSVVDLDTEAFF
>TRBD1|TRBV7-9|NA|TRBJ1-2
TGTGCCAGCAGCTTAGTGGGACAGGGATCCAACTATGGCTACACCTTC
CASSLVGQGSNYGYTF
>NA|TRBV18|NA|TRBJ2-6
TGTGCCAGCTCCTCCCTGCCGTCCCTCGGGACTGGGGCCAACGTCCTGACTTTC
CASSSLPSLGTGANVLTF
>TRBD2|TRBV6-5|NA|TRBJ2-7
TGTGCCAGCAGTTACTCAGGGAGGGGATATGAGCAGTACTTC
CASSYSGRGYEQYF
>TRBD1|TRBV5-1|once|TRBJ2-4
TGCGCCAGCAGCTTGGCCGGGACAGGGCGGAAGGGGTTGGCCAAAAACATTCAGTACTTC
CASSLAGTGRKGLAKNIQYF
>NA|TRBV2|few|TRBJ1-1
TGTGCCAGCAGTGTACAGGGCGGTGAAGCTTTCTTT
CASSVQGGEAFF
>NA|TRBV5-8|NA|TRBJ2-7
TGTGCCAGCAGTCGACTATACACCACCTACGAGCAGTACTTC
CASSRLYTTYEQYF
>NA|TRBV6-5|NA|TRBJ2-5
TGTGCCAGCAGGCTGACGGGATACCAGGGGACCCAGTACTTC
CASRLTGYQGTQYF
>TRBD1|TRBV10-3|NA|TRBJ2-5
TGTGCCATCAGTGCGGGACAGACCTTGGCCCAAGAGACCCAGTACTTC
CAISAGQTLAQETQYF
>NA|TRBV28|NA|TRBJ1-1
TGTGCCAGCAGTTTAGAAGGAGGGAGGAGAACTTTCTTT
CASSLEGGRRTFF
>TRBD2|TRBV6-1|NA|TRBJ2-1
TGTGCCAGCAGTGATGCTCTAGCGGGGGGTGATGAGCAGTTCTTC
CASSDALAGGDEQFF
>TRBD1|TRBV18|few|TRBJ1-2
TGTGCCAGCTCAGATCGACAGGGCCCACCGGAGGGCTACACCTTC
CASSDRQGPPEGYTF
>NA|TRBV9|once|TRBJ1-1
TGTGCCAGCAGCGTAGGGCCCGGGGGCATCAACACTGAAGCTTTCTTT
CASSVGPGGINTEAFF
>NA|TRBV9|NA|TRBJ2-3
TGTGCCAGCAGTTCAGGGACCACAGATACGCAGTATTTT
CASSSGTTDTQYF
>NA|TRBV10-2|NA|TRBJ1-2
TGCGCCAGCAGTGACCCTATGCCGGGACCCTCCTCAAAGGGCTACACCTTC
CASSDPMPGPSSKGYTF
>NA|TRBV28|NA|TRBJ2-5
TGTGCCAGCAGCGTAACTGGGAAGACCCAGTACTTC
CASSVTGKTQYF
>TRBD1|TRBV4-3|NA|TRBJ1-2
TGCGCCAGCAGCCAAGTAAGGGCAGGGGGCTATGGCTACACCTTC
CASSQVRAGGYGYTF